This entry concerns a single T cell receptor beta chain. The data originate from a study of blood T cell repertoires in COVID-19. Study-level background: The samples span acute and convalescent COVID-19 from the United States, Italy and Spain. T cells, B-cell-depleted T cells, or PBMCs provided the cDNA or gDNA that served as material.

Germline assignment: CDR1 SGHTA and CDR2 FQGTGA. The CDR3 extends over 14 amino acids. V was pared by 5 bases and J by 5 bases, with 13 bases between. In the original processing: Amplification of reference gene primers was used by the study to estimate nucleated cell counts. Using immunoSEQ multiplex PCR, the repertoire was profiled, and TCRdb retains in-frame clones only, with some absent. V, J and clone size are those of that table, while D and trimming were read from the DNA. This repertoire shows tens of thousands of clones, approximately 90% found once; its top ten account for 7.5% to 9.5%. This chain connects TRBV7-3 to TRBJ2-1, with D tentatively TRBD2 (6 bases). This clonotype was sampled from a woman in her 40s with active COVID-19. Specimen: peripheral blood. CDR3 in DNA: TGTGCCAGCAGCCCCAGGGCGGGACACAATGAGCAGTTCTTC. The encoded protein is CASSPRAGHNEQFF.